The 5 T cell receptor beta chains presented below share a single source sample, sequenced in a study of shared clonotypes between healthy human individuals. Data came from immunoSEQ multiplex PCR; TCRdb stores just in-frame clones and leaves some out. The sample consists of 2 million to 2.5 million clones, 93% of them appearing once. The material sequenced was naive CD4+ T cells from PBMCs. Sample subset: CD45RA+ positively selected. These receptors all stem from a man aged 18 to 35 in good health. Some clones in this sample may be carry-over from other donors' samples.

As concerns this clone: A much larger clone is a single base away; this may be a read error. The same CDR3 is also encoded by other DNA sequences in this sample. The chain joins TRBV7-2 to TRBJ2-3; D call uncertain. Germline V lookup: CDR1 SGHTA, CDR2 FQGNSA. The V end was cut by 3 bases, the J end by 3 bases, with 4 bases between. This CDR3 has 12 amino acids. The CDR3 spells CASSFGTDTQYF. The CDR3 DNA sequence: TGTGCCAGCAGCTTCGGGACAGATACGCAGTATTTT.

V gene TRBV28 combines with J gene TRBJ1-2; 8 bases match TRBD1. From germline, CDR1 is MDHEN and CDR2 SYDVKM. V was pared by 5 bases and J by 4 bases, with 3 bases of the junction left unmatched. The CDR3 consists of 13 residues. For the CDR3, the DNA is TGTGCCAGCAGTCTCAGGGGGCCCTATGGCTACACCTTC. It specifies CASSLRGPYGYTF.

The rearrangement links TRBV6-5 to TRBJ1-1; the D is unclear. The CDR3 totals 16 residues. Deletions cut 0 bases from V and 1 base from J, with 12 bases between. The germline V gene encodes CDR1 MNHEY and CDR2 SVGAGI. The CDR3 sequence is CASSYSLGRRNTEAFF. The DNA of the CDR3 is TGTGCCAGCAGTTACTCACTCGGGCGGAGGAACACTGAAGCTTTCTTT.

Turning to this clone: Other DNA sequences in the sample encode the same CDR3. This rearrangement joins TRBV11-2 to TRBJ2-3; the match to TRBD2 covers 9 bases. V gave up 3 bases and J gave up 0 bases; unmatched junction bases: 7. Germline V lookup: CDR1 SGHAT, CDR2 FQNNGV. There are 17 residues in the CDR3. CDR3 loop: CASSLRGLAGSTDTQYF. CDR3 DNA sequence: TGTGCCAGCAGCTTGCGAGGGCTAGCGGGAAGCACAGATACGCAGTATTTT. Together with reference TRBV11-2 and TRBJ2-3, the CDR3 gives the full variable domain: EAGVAQSPRYKIIEKRQSVAFWCNPISGHATLYWYQQILGQGPKLLIQFQNNGVVDDSQLPKDRFSAERLKGVDSTLKIQPAKLEDSAVYLCASSLRGLAGSTDTQYFGPGTRLTVL.

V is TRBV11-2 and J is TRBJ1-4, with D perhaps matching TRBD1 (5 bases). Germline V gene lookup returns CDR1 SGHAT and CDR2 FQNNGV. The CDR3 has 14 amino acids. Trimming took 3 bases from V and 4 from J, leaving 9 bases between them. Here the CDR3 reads CASSFRQLNEKLFF. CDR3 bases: TGTGCCAGCAGCTTCAGACAGCTTAATGAAAAACTGTTTTTT. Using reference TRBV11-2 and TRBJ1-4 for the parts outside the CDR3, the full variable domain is EAGVAQSPRYKIIEKRQSVAFWCNPISGHATLYWYQQILGQGPKLLIQFQNNGVVDDSQLPKDRFSAERLKGVDSTLKIQPAKLEDSAVYLCASSFRQLNEKLFFGSGTQLSVL.